A single sample gave rise to the 18 T cell receptor beta chains below, sequenced in a study. TCRdb redid the calling of the RT-PCR reads with MiXCR, one entry per CDR3 protein. The profile shows hundreds of thousands of distinct CDR3 sequences, approximately 15% of them singletons. Sequenced sample: memory CD4+ T cells from blood. These receptors were obtained from a female donor in good health, serving as a healthy control.

This clonotype was seen a few times. The chain employs TRBV5-1 and TRBJ2-5; possibly TRBD1 or TRBD2 for D (6 bases each). This CDR3 comprises 15 residues. Germline assignment: CDR1 SGHRS and CDR2 YFSETQ. Trimming took 1 base from V and 4 from J, leaving 14 bases between them. CDR3 DNA sequence: TGCGCCAGCAGCTTGATGTCGGGGGCGGGAGAGACCCAGTACTTC. Its translation is CASSLMSGAGETQYF.

The rearrangement links TRBV20-1 to TRBJ1-1; no clear D. Germline V gene lookup returns CDR1 DFQATT and CDR2 SNEGSKA (reference sequence). Deletions cut 0 bases from V and 5 bases from J, with 13 bases between. The length of the CDR3 is 14 residues. CDR3 sequence reads: CSARDVGAGTEAFF. CDR3 DNA sequence: TGCAGTGCTAGAGATGTCGGAGCGGGTACTGAAGCTTTCTTT.

The rearrangement links TRBV14 to TRBJ2-2; D unresolved. The V and J ends lost 0 bases and 3 bases respectively, with 5 bases between them. The germline gives CDR1 SGHDN, CDR2 FVKESK. The CDR3 is 14 residues long. CDR3 residues: CASSQDTYTGELFF. As DNA, the CDR3 is TGTGCCAGCAGCCAAGACACCTACACCGGGGAGCTGTTTTTT.

As to this clonotype: It may be a read error: a sequence one base away is much more abundant. The J gene is TRBJ2-7, the V gene TRBV20-1; weak D call: TRBD1 (6 bases). The CDR3 is 12 residues long. The germline CDR1 and CDR2 sequences are DFQATT and SNEGSKA (reference sequence). V shed 5 bases and J shed 1 base, with 9 bases lying between them. The CDR3 region has the DNA TGCAGTGCTTCCGGGACATCCTACGAGCAGTACTTC. It is translated as CSASGTSYEQYF.

This clonotype has only a few counts. The chain recombines TRBV11-2 with TRBJ2-3; no firm D call. With 3 bases removed from V and 6 bases from J, the gap between germline ends came to 16 bases. This CDR3 contains 15 residues. Per the germline V gene, CDR1 is SGHAT and CDR2 is FQNNGV. The CDR3 DNA is TGTGCCAGCAGCTTCCTCCAGCGAACACCGGATACGCAGTATTTT. Translating it yields CASSFLQRTPDTQYF.

The rearrangement uses TRBV20-1 and TRBJ1-1; possibly TRBD1 for D (6 bases). V lost 0 bases and J 4 bases, leaving 21 bases between the germline ends. This CDR3 has 17 residues. CDR1 and CDR2 (germline): DFQATT, SNEGSKA (reference sequence). The CDR3 DNA is TGCAGTGCTAGAGATTGGCGGGGGGCGGCCCTTAGCACTGAAGCTTTCTTT. Translated: CSARDWRGAALSTEAFF.

This clonotype has only a few counts. The rearrangement links TRBV6-5 to TRBJ2-2, with a weak D call TRBD2 (6 bases). Germline values: CDR1 MNHEY, CDR2 SVGAGI. V was shortened by 4 bases and J by 1 base, with 10 bases between the two germline ends. This CDR3 comprises 15 residues. The CDR3 nucleotides are TGTGCCAGCAGTTTTGGAGGGTTGAACACCGGGGAGCTGTTTTTT. Amino acids: CASSFGGLNTGELFF.

This clonotype was recorded a few times. The J gene is TRBJ2-2, the V gene TRBV3-1, with D possibly TRBD2 on 7 matching bases. Germline-derived CDR1 and CDR2 are LGHDT and YNNKEL (reference sequence). Trimming took 0 bases from V and 4 from J, leaving 15 bases between them. The CDR3 extends over 17 amino acids. The CDR3 sequence: CASSQELGRGGTGELFF. The DNA for the CDR3 is TGTGCCAGCAGCCAAGAATTGGGAAGGGGGGGCACCGGGGAGCTGTTTTTT. The whole variable domain, remainder taken from reference TRBV3-1 and TRBJ2-2, is DTAVSQTPKYLVTQMGNDKSIKCEQNLGHDTMYWYKQDSKKFLKIMFSYNNKELIINETVPNRFSPKSPDKAHLNLHINSLELGDSAVYFCASSQELGRGGTGELFFGEGSRLTVL.

In its sample, this clonotype was seen a few times. This chain connects TRBV28 to TRBJ2-7, with D perhaps given as TRBD1 or TRBD2 (5 bases each). Trimming stripped 2 bases from V and 6 bases from J, with 20 bases between. The CDR3 runs 16 residues. CDR1 and CDR2 (germline): MDHEN, SYDVKM. The CDR3 sequence: CASSLGASGGIGEQYF. CDR3 nucleotides: TGTGCCAGCAGTTTAGGGGCCTCTGGGGGTATCGGCGAGCAGTACTTC.

This clonotype came up many times. The J gene is TRBJ2-7, the V gene TRBV7-2, with TRBD1 matching over 7 bases. The length of the CDR3 is 15 residues. The V gene's germline CDR1 is SGHTA and CDR2 FQGNSA. Germline trimming cut 4 bases from V and 4 bases from J; bases unmatched to any gene: 10. The CDR3 sequence is CASSSGWTGIYEQYF. CDR3 DNA: TGTGCCAGCAGCTCGGGCTGGACAGGCATTTACGAGCAGTACTTC.

Comments on this clonotype: A much larger clone sits a single nucleotide away, making a read error possible. This chain links TRBV12-3 or TRBV12-4 with TRBJ2-7, with TRBD2 matching over 10 bases. This CDR3 has 13 residues. J was trimmed by 6 bases and V by 3 bases; bases with no gene match: 2. As DNA, the CDR3 is TGTGCCAGCAGTTTCCTAGCGGGAGTCGAGCAGTACTTC. Translation: CASSFLAGVEQYF.

The chain uses TRBV28 and TRBJ2-2; TRBD2 aligns across 7 bases. The germline V gene encodes CDR1 MDHEN and CDR2 SYDVKM. The V segment lost 7 bases and the J segment 4 bases; nucleotides outside the gene matches: 6. The length of the CDR3 is 14 residues. CDR3 sequence: CASKRPGGTGELFF. CDR3 coding DNA: TGTGCCAGCAAAAGACCGGGAGGCACCGGGGAGCTGTTTTTT.

This clonotype came up a few times. The gene calls are TRBV27 and TRBJ2-1, with 8 bases that match TRBD2. This CDR3 is 16 amino acids long. Germline assignment: CDR1 MNHEY and CDR2 SMNVEV (reference sequence). V shed 3 bases, J shed 1 base, and the junction held 5 bases outside the gene matches. CDR3 coding DNA: TGTGCCAGCAGTTTCCTAGCGGGTCCTTCCTACAATGAGCAGTTCTTC. It codes for CASSFLAGPSYNEQFF.

The rearrangement uses TRBV7-8 and TRBJ2-1; the match to TRBD2 covers 11 bases. The CDR3 has 18 amino acids. Looked up from germline, CDR1 is SGHVS and CDR2 is FQNEAQ. V shed 5 bases and J 0 bases; nucleotides not matched to a gene: 9. In DNA, the CDR3 is TGTGCCAGCAGCGTGGGGGGTAGCGGGAGGGGCTCCTACAATGAGCAGTTCTTC. Amino acid sequence: CASSVGGSGRGSYNEQFF.

This clonotype was counted between two and nine times. The chain uses TRBV7-2 and TRBJ2-7; D possibly corresponds to TRBD2 (5 bases). The V end lost 2 bases, the J end lost 1 base, and 9 bases lay between the germline ends. The CDR3 is made up of 14 amino acids. The germline CDR1 and CDR2 sequences are SGHTA and FQGNSA. CDR3 protein: CASSLQTISYEQYF. As DNA, the CDR3 is TGTGCCAGCAGCTTACAGACTATTTCCTACGAGCAGTACTTC.

This clonotype has at least ten counts. The chain uses TRBV29-1 and TRBJ2-5; 14 positions match TRBD2. With V trimmed by 4 bases and J by 5 bases, 9 bases remained unmatched. The CDR3 covers 16 residues. Germline V gene data show CDR1 as SQVTM and CDR2 as ANQGSEA. CDR3: CSVGAGTSGSGETQYF. CDR3 coding DNA: TGCAGCGTTGGGGCGGGGACTAGCGGGAGTGGTGAGACCCAGTACTTC.

The table lists this clonotype with many counts. This chain uses TRBV6-5 with TRBJ2-7, with 7 bases that match TRBD1. Germline CDR1 and CDR2: MNHEY and SVGAGI. V lost 6 bases and J lost 5; bases outside the gene matches: 10. The CDR3 consists of 14 residues. CDR3 sequence reads: CASRSNRGSNEQYF. CDR3 DNA: TGTGCCAGCAGGTCCAACAGGGGTAGCAACGAGCAGTACTTC.

The CDR3 protein is CASSPRGLYEQYF. CDR3 coding DNA: TGTGCCAGTAGTCCGAGGGGACTCTACGAGCAGTACTTC. V is TRBV19 and J is TRBJ2-7; D perhaps matches TRBD2 (6 bases). The CDR3 has 13 amino acids. CDR1 and CDR2 (germline): LNHDA, SQIVND (reference sequence). Trimming cost V 5 bases and J 3 bases, with 11 bases left between them.